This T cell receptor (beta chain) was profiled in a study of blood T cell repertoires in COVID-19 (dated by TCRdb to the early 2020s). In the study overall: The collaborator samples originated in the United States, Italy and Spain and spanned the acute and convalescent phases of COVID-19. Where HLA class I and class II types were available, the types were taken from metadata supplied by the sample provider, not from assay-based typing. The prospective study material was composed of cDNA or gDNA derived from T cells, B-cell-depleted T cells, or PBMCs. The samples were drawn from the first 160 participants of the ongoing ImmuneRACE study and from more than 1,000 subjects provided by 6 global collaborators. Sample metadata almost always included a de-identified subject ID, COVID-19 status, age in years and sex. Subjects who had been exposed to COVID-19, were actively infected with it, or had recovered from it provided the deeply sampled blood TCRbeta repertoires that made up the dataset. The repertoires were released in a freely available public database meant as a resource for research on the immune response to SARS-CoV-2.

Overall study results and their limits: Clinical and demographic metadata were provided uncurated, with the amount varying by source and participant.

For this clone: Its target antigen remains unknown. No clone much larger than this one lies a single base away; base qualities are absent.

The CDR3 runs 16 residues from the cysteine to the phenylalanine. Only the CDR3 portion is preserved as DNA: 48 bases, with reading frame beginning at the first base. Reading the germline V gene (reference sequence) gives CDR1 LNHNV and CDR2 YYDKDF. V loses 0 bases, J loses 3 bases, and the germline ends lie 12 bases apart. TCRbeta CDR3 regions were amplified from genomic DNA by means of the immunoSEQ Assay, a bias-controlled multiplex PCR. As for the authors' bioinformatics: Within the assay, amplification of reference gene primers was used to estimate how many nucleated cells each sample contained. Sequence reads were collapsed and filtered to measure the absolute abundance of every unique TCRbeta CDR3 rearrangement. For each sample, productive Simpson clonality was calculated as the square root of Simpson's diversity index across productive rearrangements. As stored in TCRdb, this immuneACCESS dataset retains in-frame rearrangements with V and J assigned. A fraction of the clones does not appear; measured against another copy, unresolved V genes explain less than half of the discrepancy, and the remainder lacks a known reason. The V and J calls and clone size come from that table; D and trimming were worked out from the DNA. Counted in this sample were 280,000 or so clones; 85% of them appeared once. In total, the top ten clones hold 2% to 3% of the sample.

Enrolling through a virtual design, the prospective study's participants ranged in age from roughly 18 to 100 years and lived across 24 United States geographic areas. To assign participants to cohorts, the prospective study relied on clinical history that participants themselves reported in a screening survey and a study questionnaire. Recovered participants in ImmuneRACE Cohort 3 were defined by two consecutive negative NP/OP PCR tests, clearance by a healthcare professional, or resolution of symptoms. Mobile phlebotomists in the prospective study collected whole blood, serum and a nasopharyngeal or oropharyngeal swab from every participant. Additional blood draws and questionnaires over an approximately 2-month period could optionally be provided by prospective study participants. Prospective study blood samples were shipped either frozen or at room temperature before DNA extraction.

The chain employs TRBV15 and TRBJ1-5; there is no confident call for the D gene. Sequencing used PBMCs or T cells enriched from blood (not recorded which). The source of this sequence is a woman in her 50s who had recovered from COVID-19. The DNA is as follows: TGTGCCACCAGCAGAGATCTATCCACGTCCAATCAGCCCCAGCATTTT. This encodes CATSRDLSTSNQPQHF. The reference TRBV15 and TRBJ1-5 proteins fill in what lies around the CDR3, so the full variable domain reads DAMVIQNPRYQVTQFGKPVTLSCSQTLNHNVMYWYQQKSSQAPKLLFHYYDKDFNNEADTPDNFQSRRPNTSFCFLDIRSPGLGDTAMYLCATSRDLSTSNQPQHFGDGTRLSIL.